These 20 T cell receptor beta chains were sequenced from one sample in a study of OX40 agonist ivuxolimab in advanced cancers. This table comes from immunoSEQ multiplex PCR, and its TCRdb copy is limited to in-frame clones, with some not included. The sample consists of about 69,000 clones, around 89% of them appearing once. The sequenced sample was CD4+ or CD8+ T cells sorted from blood, obtained in a trial of the OX40 agonist ivuxolimab. The receptor set was obtained from an adult with an advanced solid tumor such as melanoma, head and neck, liver or kidney cancer.

The chain links TRBV7-3 to TRBJ2-3; no clear D. This CDR3 spans 14 amino acids. Looked up from germline, CDR1 is SGHTA and CDR2 is FQGTGA. The V end was cut by 5 bases, the J end by 2 bases, with 11 bases between. The CDR3 here is CASSPSYSTDTQYF. Here the CDR3 DNA reads TGTGCCAGCAGCCCAAGTTATTCCACAGATACGCAGTATTTT.

The V gene is TRBV9, the J gene TRBJ2-3; TRBD2 is a possible D gene (6 bases). Trimming left V 4 bases short and J 0 bases short, with 15 bases between. Germline CDR1 and CDR2: SGDLS and YYNGEE. The CDR3 runs to 16 residues. CDR3 loop: CASSPVAASSTDTQYF. CDR3 sequence (DNA): TGTGCCAGCAGCCCCGTAGCGGCTTCTAGCACAGATACGCAGTATTTT.

Only one count was recorded for this clone. The V call is TRBV7-2, the J call TRBJ2-7, with D perhaps assigned TRBD1 or TRBD2 (6 bases each). The germline gives CDR1 SGHTA, CDR2 FQGNSA. This CDR3 is 15 amino acids long. The V and J ends lost 8 bases and 1 base respectively, with 18 bases between them. The CDR3 coding sequence is TGTGCCAGCGCCGAGGGGGGCGGGACGTCCTACGAGCAGTACTTC. It encodes CASAEGGGTSYEQYF. The variable domain in full, with the rest retrieved from reference TRBV7-2 and TRBJ2-7, is GAGVSQSPSNKVTEKGKDVELRCDPISGHTALYWYRQSLGQGLEFLIYFQGNSAPDKSGLPSDRFSAERTGGSVSTLTIQRTQQEDSAVYLCASAEGGGTSYEQYFGPGTRLTVT.

The gene calls are TRBV10-3 and TRBJ2-3; TRBD2 agrees at 9 bases. The germline CDR1 and CDR2 sequences are ENHRY and SYGVKD. V lost 7 bases, J lost 5 bases, and 7 bases stayed unmatched. This CDR3 has 14 residues. Here the CDR3 reads CAIKAGGPRDTQYF. CDR3 nucleotide sequence: TGTGCCATCAAAGCGGGAGGCCCCCGAGATACGCAGTATTTT.

This chain connects TRBV28 to TRBJ1-2, with 10 bases identical to TRBD1. The germline V gene has CDR1 MDHEN and CDR2 SYDVKM. Unmatched junction bases numbered 13, after V lost 7 bases and J lost 8 bases. The CDR3 consists of 15 residues. Written as DNA, the CDR3 is TGTGCCAGCAACTCAGGGGGGACAGGGGTTAACGGCTACACCTTC. It is translated as CASNSGGTGVNGYTF.

This chain connects TRBV5-1 to TRBJ2-2, with a tentative D call TRBD1 (6 bases). Trimming removed 0 bases from V and 0 bases from J, with 18 bases in between. Germline-derived CDR1 and CDR2 are SGHRS and YFSETQ. This CDR3 region has 19 residues. In DNA, the CDR3 is TGCGCCAGCAGCTTGGTGTCAGGGGCCCCGTTCGCGAACACCGGGGAGCTGTTTTTT. It translates to CASSLVSGAPFANTGELFF.

This rearrangement joins TRBV30 to TRBJ1-2, with D unclear. The CDR3 consists of 13 residues. Germline values: CDR1 GTSNPN, CDR2 SVGIG (reference sequence). Trimming cost V 0 bases and J 3 bases, with 8 bases left between them. CDR3 sequence reads: CAWSVSGDYGYTF. In DNA form, the CDR3 reads TGTGCCTGGAGTGTATCCGGGGACTATGGCTACACCTTC.

This sequence joins TRBV29-1 and TRBJ2-3; D possibly corresponds to TRBD2 (5 bases). The CDR3 has 13 residues. CDR1 is SQVTM and CDR2 is ANQGSEA in the germline V gene. With 8 bases removed from V and 0 bases from J, the gap between germline ends came to 12 bases. CDR3 residues: CSLSGFSTDTQYF. The CDR3 DNA is TGCAGCCTAAGCGGATTTAGCACAGATACGCAGTATTTT.

A remark on this clone: This same CDR3 is encoded by further DNA sequences in the sample. This chain joins TRBV6-5 and TRBJ1-1; a weak D match, TRBD1 (5 bases). CDR1 MNHEY and CDR2 SVGAGI come from the germline V gene. The CDR3 spans 15 residues. Trimming took 2 bases from V and 4 from J, leaving 14 bases between them. In DNA, the CDR3 is TGTGCCAGCAGTTACGGGGCGGGGGTTGGCACTGAAGCTTTCTTT. Encoded protein: CASSYGAGVGTEAFF.

Of note for this clone: Mismatch with germline at one junction end may stem from a read error. The CDR3 reads CASSLARKTIQYF. The CDR3 region has the DNA TGTGCCAGCAGTTTGGCCCGGAAAACCATTCAGTACTTC. The V call is TRBV28, the J call TRBJ2-4; D unclear. The CDR3 loop spans 13 amino acids. Germline CDR1 MDHEN, CDR2 SYDVKM.

This chain joins TRBV19 and TRBJ1-1; D remains ambiguous. From germline, CDR1 is LNHDA and CDR2 SQIVND (reference sequence). V gave up 1 base and J gave up 1 base, with 4 bases separating them. The length of the CDR3 is 13 residues. CDR3 nucleotide sequence: TGTGCCAGTAGTATAGTAGAGAACACTGAAGCTTTCTTT. Residues: CASSIVENTEAFF.

The rearrangement uses TRBV19 and TRBJ2-7; tentatively, D is TRBD2 (6 bases). The CDR3 is 13 residues long. Germline V gene sequence: CDR1 LNHDA, CDR2 SQIVND (reference sequence). V lost 5 bases to trimming and J lost 4 bases, with 12 bases between them. The DNA of the CDR3 is TGTGCCAGTAGTCCTGGGAGGCGGTACGAGCAGTACTTC. This codes for CASSPGRRYEQYF.

V usage is TRBV9 and J usage is TRBJ1-1; D is unclear. This CDR3 region has 16 residues. The germline V gene encodes CDR1 SGDLS and CDR2 YYNGEE. V lost 0 bases and J lost 1, with 13 bases in between. The CDR3 loop reads CASSVVRDGWNTEAFF. CDR3 bases: TGTGCCAGCAGCGTAGTAAGAGACGGTTGGAACACTGAAGCTTTCTTT.

J is TRBJ2-7 and V is TRBV5-4, with 7 bases matching TRBD1. CDR3 length: 14 amino acids. V shed 0 bases, J shed 1 base, and the junction held 1 base outside the gene matches. Germline CDR1 is SGHNT and CDR2 is YYREEE (reference sequence). CDR3 sequence: CASSLGQGSYEQYF. Written as DNA, the CDR3 is TGTGCCAGCAGCTTGGGACAGGGTTCCTACGAGCAGTACTTC.

This chain joins TRBV7-9 and TRBJ2-7; D is possibly TRBD1 (6 bases). The V end was cut by 3 bases, the J end by 7 bases, with 13 bases between. Germline-derived CDR1 and CDR2 are SEHNR and FQNEAQ (reference sequence). The CDR3 length is 13 residues. The CDR3 sequence is CASSFMGALEQYF. In nucleotides, the CDR3 is TGTGCCAGCAGCTTCATGGGGGCGTTGGAGCAGTACTTC.

The chain joins TRBV6-5 to TRBJ1-3; D is possibly TRBD1 (6 bases). Germline values: CDR1 MNHEY, CDR2 SVGAGI. The V end was cut by 6 bases, the J end by 4 bases, with 13 bases between. The CDR3 sequence is 14 residues long. In nucleotides, the CDR3 is TGTGCCAGCAGAGCAGTCAGGGGCGGAAACACCATATATTTT. Translated, it gives CASRAVRGGNTIYF.

V and J are TRBV5-1 and TRBJ2-2; TRBD1 might be the D (6 bases). The CDR3 has 16 residues. The ends were cut back, 2 bases at V and 0 bases at J, with 11 bases in the middle. Germline V CDR1 and CDR2: SGHRS, YFSETQ. The CDR3 sequence is CASSFTGTANTGELFF. CDR3 DNA sequence: TGCGCCAGCAGCTTCACAGGGACCGCGAACACCGGGGAGCTGTTTTTT.

V gene TRBV27 combines with J gene TRBJ2-7; maybe TRBD2 (6 bases). The CDR3 is 15 residues long. The germline V gene encodes CDR1 MNHEY and CDR2 SMNVEV (reference sequence). Trimming removed 0 bases from V and 2 bases from J, with 11 bases in between. The DNA of the CDR3 is TGTGCCAGCAGTTTATCCTGGGGCGGGGCCTACGAGCAGTACTTC. Translating it yields CASSLSWGGAYEQYF.

This clone was seen once. This chain uses TRBV5-1 with TRBJ1-4, with 8 nucleotides matching TRBD1. Trimming took 4 bases from V and 7 from J; bases not matched to a gene: 6. The CDR3 runs 14 residues. Germline assignment: CDR1 SGHRS and CDR2 YFSETQ. CDR3 sequence: CASSVTGGAEKLFF. The CDR3, as DNA: TGCGCCAGCAGCGTAACAGGGGGAGCTGAAAAACTGTTTTTT. Drawing the rest from reference TRBV5-1 and TRBJ1-4, the complete variable domain is KAGVTQTPRYLIKTRGQQVTLSCSPISGHRSVSWYQQTPGQGLQFLFEYFSETQRNKGNFPGRFSGRQFSNSRSEMNVSTLELGDSALYLCASSVTGGAEKLFFGSGTQLSVL.

The rearrangement joins TRBV10-3 to TRBJ2-1; 10 bases line up with TRBD2. Trimming cost V 0 bases and J 2 bases; bases outside gene matches: 4. The germline V gene encodes CDR1 ENHRY and CDR2 SYGVKD. The CDR3 consists of 17 residues. Here the CDR3 DNA reads TGTGCCATCAGTGAGTCCCTAGCGGGAGTCACCTACAATGAGCAGTTCTTC. This gives the protein CAISESLAGVTYNEQFF.